The clone carrying this TCR beta chain was found many times. The antigen remains undetermined. Time point noted: sample taken at primary tumor resection. No cell sorting; template was whole RNA from tumor, lung tissue or PBMC. The donors, around 71 patients with untreated early-stage non-small cell lung cancer, provided the samples. Germline values: CDR1 ENHRY, CDR2 SYGVKD. This CDR3 region has 14 residues. Trimming took off 10 bases at V and 1 base at J, with 16 bases between the two ends. A unique molecular identifier was carried by every single TCR cDNA molecule. Via MiXCR, TCRdb re-called the 5' RACE reads, giving one row per CDR3 protein. The sample lists roughly 8,500 distinct CDR3 sequences, approximately 8% occurring once. This entry is derived from a study of spatial heterogeneity in lung cancer. As for the study in general: Consistently, beta-chain sequences turned up in larger numbers than alpha-chain sequences did.

Whole-study findings and limits: Compared with follow-up, resection was when ubiquitous expanded tumor TCRs appeared in blood more.

The V and J genes are TRBV10-3 and TRBJ1-1, with D tentatively TRBD1 (5 bases). The sample here was PBMCs, taken at surgery. The receptor's source is a female donor with early-stage non-small cell lung cancer. The CDR3: CATSLGQGNTEAFF. The CDR3 bases are TGTGCCACCTCCCTCGGGCAGGGGAACACTGAAGCTTTCTTT.